This is a list of T cell receptor beta chains from one sample in a study of cytomegalovirus exposure and HLA in healthy donors. Sequencing used immunoSEQ multiplex PCR; TCRdb keeps in-frame clones, though not all of them. Found here are about 160,000 clones, 96% of them singletons; the top ten hold more than 0.7%. The sequenced sample consisted of PBMCs. All receptors derive from a woman between 18 and 29 years old in good health and CMV-seronegative. The CDR3 runs from the conserved cysteine through the conserved F or W. A D gene is named only where the DNA matches it firmly. Clone size, where shown, is once, few, many, or a class for clones that have expanded.

j_gene | v_gene | d_gene | abundance | CDR3aa | CDR3nt
TRBJ2-7 | TRBV6-6 | TRBD2 | - | CASNQAGLGYEQYF | TGTGCCAGCAACCAAGCGGGGTTAGGTTACGAGCAGTACTTC
TRBJ2-1 | TRBV19 | TRBD1 | - | CASNRRGHEQFF | TGTGCCAGTAACCGAAGGGGGCATGAGCAGTTCTTC
TRBJ1-2 | TRBV6-6 | - | - | CASAGNGYTF | TGTGCCAGCGCAGGGAATGGCTACACCTTC
TRBJ1-2 | TRBV4-2 | TRBD1 | - | CASSQQGDYGYTF | TGTGCCAGCAGCCAACAGGGGGACTATGGCTACACCTTC
TRBJ1-1 | TRBV7-9 | - | - | CASSPMGQPNTEAFF | TGTGCCAGCAGCCCGATGGGACAACCCAACACTGAAGCTTTCTTT
TRBJ1-3 | TRBV5-6 | - | - | CASSLGSSGNTIYF | TGTGCCAGCAGCTTGGGCAGCTCTGGAAACACCATATATTTT
TRBJ1-4 | TRBV6-5 | - | - | CATRGGPATNEKLFF | TGTGCCACCCGGGGGGGGCCGGCAACTAATGAAAAACTGTTTTTT
TRBJ2-2 | TRBV7-3 | TRBD2 | - | CASSLLAAYPGELFF | TGTGCCAGCAGCTTACTAGCGGCGTATCCCGGGGAGCTGTTTTTT
TRBJ1-2 | TRBV5-8 | - | - | CASSLYPLQVHGYTF | TGTGCCAGCAGCTTGTATCCGTTGCAGGTGCATGGCTACACCTTC
TRBJ1-4 | TRBV18 | - | - | CASSSRGATNEKLFF | TGTGCCAGCTCAAGTCGAGGAGCAACTAATGAAAAACTGTTTTTT
TRBJ1-1 | TRBV19 | TRBD1 | - | CASSLGQGNTEAFF | TGTGCCAGTAGTTTAGGACAGGGCAACACTGAAGCTTTCTTT
TRBJ2-7 | TRBV7-2 | TRBD2 | - | CASSLGPSGSYEQYF | TGTGCCAGCAGCTTAGGGCCTAGCGGTTCGTACGAGCAGTACTTC
TRBJ1-3 | TRBV15 | - | - | CATLTGNTIYF | TGTGCCACCTTAACTGGAAACACCATATATTTT
TRBJ2-1 | TRBV9 | - | - | CASSVAVANEQFF | TGTGCCAGCAGCGTAGCCGTAGCGAATGAGCAGTTCTTC
TRBJ1-1 | TRBV18 | - | - | CASSRQRDTPVGTEAFF | TGTGCCAGCTCTCGCCAGAGGGACACCCCGGTGGGCACTGAAGCTTTCTTT
TRBJ2-7 | TRBV7-2 | TRBD1 | - | CASSLAAGGSYEQYF | TGTGCCAGCAGCTTAGCGGCAGGGGGCTCCTACGAGCAGTACTTC
TRBJ1-5 | TRBV10-3 | - | - | CAIGEQGLNQPQHF | TGTGCCATCGGAGAACAGGGTTTGAATCAGCCCCAGCATTTT
TRBJ1-1 | TRBV5-5 | - | - | CASSSFDSSPNTEAFF | TGTGCCAGCAGCTCTTTCGACAGCTCCCCGAACACTGAAGCTTTCTTT
TRBJ2-6 | TRBV2 | TRBD2 | - | CASTGTSGGAGANVLTF | TGTGCCAGCACCGGGACTAGCGGGGGGGCTGGGGCCAACGTCCTGACTTTC
TRBJ2-3 | TRBV19 | TRBD2 | - | CASSPGGGTDTQYF | TGTGCCAGTAGCCCGGGAGGAGGAACAGATACGCAGTATTTT
TRBJ1-1 | TRBV15 | TRBD1 | - | CAADRGSNTEAFF | TGTGCCGCAGACAGGGGGTCTAACACTGAAGCTTTCTTT
TRBJ1-2 | TRBV11-2 | TRBD1 | - | CASSSLQRQGARDGYTF | TGTGCCAGCAGCTCCCTACAGAGACAGGGGGCGAGGGATGGCTACACCTTC
TRBJ1-2 | TRBV5-1 | TRBD1 | - | CASSFGPGGRDGYTF | TGCGCCAGCAGCTTTGGGCCAGGGGGTCGGGATGGCTACACCTTC
TRBJ2-5 | TRBV19 | - | - | CASSIDADSQETQYF | TGTGCCAGTAGTATAGATGCGGACAGCCAAGAGACCCAGTACTTC
TRBJ1-1 | TRBV5-6 | - | - | CASSPGYFMNTEAFF | TGTGCCAGCAGCCCCGGGTATTTCATGAACACTGAAGCTTTCTTT
TRBJ2-2 | TRBV5-1 | - | - | CASSYGLTNTGELFF | TGCGCCAGCAGCTACGGACTAACGAACACCGGGGAGCTGTTTTTT
TRBJ2-2 | TRBV7-2 | TRBD1 | - | CASSRQGANTGELFF | TGTGCCAGCAGCCGACAGGGGGCGAACACCGGGGAGCTGTTTTTT
TRBJ2-5 | TRBV30 | - | - | CAWAGVFQETQYF | TGTGCCTGGGCAGGGGTGTTCCAAGAGACCCAGTACTTC
TRBJ1-1 | TRBV5-1 | TRBD1 | - | CASSLGRGQGVWTEAFF | TGCGCCAGCAGCTTGGGGAGGGGACAGGGAGTATGGACTGAAGCTTTCTTT
TRBJ2-5 | TRBV29-1 | TRBD2 | - | CSVASGGGATQYF | TGCAGCGTTGCTAGCGGGGGCGGAGCGACCCAGTACTTC
TRBJ1-2 | TRBV4-1 | - | - | CASSQVGAREYGYTF | TGCGCCAGCAGCCAAGTCGGGGCCCGGGAGTATGGCTACACCTTC
TRBJ1-2 | TRBV21-1 | - | - | CARAFGQGCLVRGYTF | TGTGCCAGGGCGTTCGGGCAGGGGTGTCTCGTGAGGGGCTACACCTTC
TRBJ1-2 | TRBV2 | TRBD1 | - | CASRAEQTGGYYGYTF | TGTGCCAGCAGAGCCGAACAGACAGGGGGCTACTATGGCTACACCTTC
TRBJ2-7 | TRBV5-1 | - | - | CASSLTITGAYEQYF | TGCGCCAGCAGTCTCACTATTACTGGAGCCTACGAGCAGTACTTC
TRBJ1-1 | TRBV5-1 | TRBD1 | - | CASSLVEAGGPGYEAFF | TGCGCCAGCAGCTTGGTCGAGGCAGGGGGCCCAGGGTACGAAGCTTTCTTT
TRBJ2-1 | TRBV7-6 | TRBD2 | - | CASSLVAGGSRYNEQFF | TGTGCCAGCAGCTTAGTGGCGGGGGGTTCCCGCTACAATGAGCAGTTCTTC
TRBJ1-3 | TRBV4-1 | - | - | CASSQGRAGPSGNTIYF | TGCGCCAGCAGCCAAGGTCGTGCAGGCCCCTCCGGAAACACCATATATTTT
TRBJ2-5 | TRBV5-1 | - | - | CASSLSLQETQYF | TGCGCCAGCAGCTTGAGCCTACAAGAGACCCAGTACTTC
TRBJ2-5 | TRBV30 | TRBD1 | - | CAWDRGRVLETQYF | TGTGCCTGGGACAGGGGGCGCGTTCTGGAGACCCAGTACTTC
TRBJ2-7 | TRBV19 | - | - | CASRVGTLSYEQYF | TGTGCCAGCCGTGTTGGGACACTGAGCTACGAGCAGTACTTC
TRBJ1-6 | TRBV6-1 | TRBD1 | - | CASSVGGLDRSPLHF | TGTGCCAGCAGTGTTGGGGGTTTGGACAGGTCACCCCTCCACTTT
TRBJ1-1 | TRBV18 | - | - | CASSPGGNTEAFF | TGTGCCAGTTCCCCCGGGGGGAACACTGAAGCTTTCTTT
TRBJ2-2 | TRBV7-2 | TRBD1 | few | CASSIATGGTGELFF | TGTGCCAGCAGCATTGCGACAGGGGGCACCGGGGAGCTGTTTTTT
TRBJ2-7 | TRBV5-1 | TRBD2 | - | CASSPTSGGTHEQYF | TGCGCCAGCAGCCCCACTAGCGGGGGGACCCACGAGCAGTACTTC
TRBJ1-2 | TRBV2 | - | - | CASSEAGGTYGYTF | TGTGCCAGCAGTGAAGCGGGAGGAACCTATGGCTACACCTTC
TRBJ2-7 | TRBV25-1 | TRBD2 | - | CASLGLAGGPEEQYF | TGTGCCAGCCTGGGACTAGCGGGGGGGCCGGAAGAGCAGTACTTC